The 24 T cell receptor beta chains listed next were all sequenced from one sample in a study of CD8 T cells in ankylosing spondylitis. TCRdb re-analysed the 5' RACE reads in MiXCR, keeping a single row per CDR3 protein. This sample has approximately 110,000 distinct CDR3 sequences, with under 30% found just once. The material sequenced was synovial fluid, either unsorted or a sorted T cell fraction (not recorded which). These receptors originate from a male donor with ankylosing spondylitis.

This chain joins TRBV12-3 or TRBV12-4 and TRBJ2-3; 9 nucleotides align to TRBD2. J lost 1 base, V lost 2 bases, and 7 bases had no gene match. The CDR3 spans 17 residues. Here the CDR3 reads CASSLRREGRGTDTQYF. In DNA, the CDR3 is TGTGCCAGCAGTTTACGGCGGGAGGGGAGAGGCACAGATACGCAGTATTTT.

V and J are TRBV7-2 and TRBJ1-2, with TRBD1 identical over 8 bases. The CDR3 is 15 residues long. Germline lookup yields CDR1 SGHTA and CDR2 FQGNSA. With 3 bases clipped from V and 4 bases from J, the junction kept 7 bases outside the gene matches. The CDR3: CASSFGQGARYGYTF. The CDR3 bases are TGTGCCAGCAGCTTTGGGCAGGGGGCTCGCTATGGCTACACCTTC. Using reference TRBV7-2 and TRBJ1-2 for the parts outside the CDR3, the full variable domain is GAGVSQSPSNKVTEKGKDVELRCDPISGHTALYWYRQSLGQGLEFLIYFQGNSAPDKSGLPSDRFSAERTGGSVSTLTIQRTQQEDSAVYLCASSFGQGARYGYTFGSGTRLTVV.

This clonotype has only a few counts. The rearrangement joins TRBV2 to TRBJ2-5; TRBD1 is a possible D gene (5 bases). The V end lost 5 bases, the J end lost 2 bases, and 12 bases lay between the germline ends. CDR1 is SNHLY, CDR2 FYNNEI, per germline. The length of the CDR3 is 14 residues. In nucleotides, the CDR3 is TGTGCCAGCAGTTCTCAACAGGAACAAGAGACCCAGTACTTC. This translates into CASSSQQEQETQYF.

This clonotype showed up just a few times. The genes are TRBV9 and TRBJ2-1; 10 nucleotides agree with TRBD2. Germline V gene data show CDR1 as SGDLS and CDR2 as YYNGEE. Trimming cost V 7 bases and J 7 bases; bases outside gene matches: 8. The CDR3 spans 14 residues. The CDR3 DNA reads TGTGCCAGCGGGCTAGCGGGAGAGTGGAATGAGCAGTTCTTC. It is translated as CASGLAGEWNEQFF.

This clonotype was counted between two and nine times. The rearrangement joins TRBV4-2 to TRBJ2-1; D is possibly TRBD1 or TRBD2 (5 bases each). Between the trimmed V and J ends, which lost 1 base and 5 bases, there was a span of 6 bases. Germline CDR1 and CDR2: LGHNA and YNFKEQ. The CDR3 contains 13 residues. The DNA of the CDR3 is TGTGCCAGCAGCCAAGGGGGGAACAATGAGCAGTTCTTC. This codes for CASSQGGNNEQFF.

The chain has TRBV6-2 or TRBV6-3 and TRBJ1-5, with TRBD1 as a possible D gene (5 bases). From germline, CDR1 is MNHEY and CDR2 SVGEGT. The CDR3 loop spans 14 amino acids. V gave up 3 bases and J gave up 5 bases, with 11 bases separating them. Here the CDR3 reads CASSYGTLDQPQHF. Written as DNA, the CDR3 is TGTGCCAGCAGTTATGGGACCCTGGATCAGCCCCAGCATTTT.

This clonotype was observed many times. The V call is TRBV5-1, the J call TRBJ2-2; D uncertain. Per the germline V gene, CDR1 is SGHRS and CDR2 is YFSETQ. The V gene lost 3 bases and the J gene lost 2 bases, with 8 bases spanning the gap. The CDR3 has 14 amino acids. Here the CDR3 DNA reads TGCGCCAGCAGCTACCCCTCCAACACCGGGGAGCTGTTTTTT. Its protein is CASSYPSNTGELFF.

The chain couples TRBV29-1 to TRBJ2-3, with D uncertain. CDR1 is SQVTM and CDR2 is ANQGSEA in the germline V gene. This CDR3 region has 15 residues. The V and J ends lost 0 bases and 0 bases respectively, with 10 bases between them. CDR3 sequence (DNA): TGCAGCGTTGAAGATCGGTCCGGGAGCACAGATACGCAGTATTTT. Protein sequence: CSVEDRSGSTDTQYF.

The V call is TRBV24-1, the J call TRBJ1-1, with 8 bases lining up with TRBD1. This CDR3 is 15 amino acids long. V shed 3 bases and J 1 base; nucleotides not matched to a gene: 3. The germline V gene encodes CDR1 KGHDR and CDR2 SFDVKD. The CDR3 sequence: CATSDPGTGNTEAFF. The CDR3 DNA reads TGTGCCACCAGTGATCCGGGGACAGGGAACACTGAAGCTTTCTTT.

The gene calls are TRBV15 and TRBJ2-7; no reliable D call. CDR3 size: 13 residues. Germline CDR1 is LNHNV and CDR2 is YYDKDF (reference sequence). Trimming took 0 bases from V and 1 from J, leaving 4 bases between them. CDR3 amino acids: CATSREASYEQYF. The CDR3 DNA is TGTGCCACCAGCAGAGAGGCATCCTACGAGCAGTACTTC.

This clonotype was recorded only once. The chain recombines TRBV5-6 with TRBJ2-3; 8 bases line up with TRBD2. Germline assignment: CDR1 SGHDT and CDR2 YYEEEE. The CDR3 is 15 amino acids. J was trimmed by 0 bases and V by 3 bases; bases with no gene match: 3. The CDR3 loop reads CASSYASGSTDTQYF. CDR3 DNA sequence: TGTGCCAGCAGCTACGCTAGCGGGAGCACAGATACGCAGTATTTT.

This sequence joins TRBV12-3 or TRBV12-4 and TRBJ1-1; TRBD1 agrees at 7 bases. Trimming cost V 5 bases and J 1 base; bases outside gene matches: 7. This CDR3 spans 15 amino acids. The CDR3 DNA is TGTGCCAGCAGTCAAGACAGGGCGGGGAACACTGAAGCTTTCTTT. As protein: CASSQDRAGNTEAFF.

This clonotype was observed a handful of times. The V gene is TRBV11-2, the J gene TRBJ2-7; D may be TRBD1 (6 bases). The CDR3 covers 13 residues. The germline gives CDR1 SGHAT, CDR2 FQNNGV. V lost 2 bases, J lost 2 bases, and 7 bases lay in between. CDR3 DNA sequence: TGTGCCAGCAGCTTAACAGGGCCCTACGAGCAGTACGTC. As protein: CASSLTGPYEQYV.

This chain uses TRBV2 with TRBJ2-7; 7 nucleotides align to TRBD1. Per germline, CDR1 SNHLY and CDR2 FYNNEI. V was clipped by 6 bases and J by 2 bases; unmatched bases: 4. The CDR3 loop spans 13 amino acids. The CDR3 bases are TGTGCCAGCAGGACAGGGATAGCCTACGAGCAGTACGTC. Protein product: CASRTGIAYEQYV.

J is TRBJ2-3 and V is TRBV3-1; D is possibly TRBD1 (6 bases). Trimming cost V 3 bases and J 2 bases, with 15 bases left between them. From germline, CDR1 is LGHDT and CDR2 YNNKEL (reference sequence). This CDR3 has 16 residues. CDR3 nucleotides: TGTGCCAGCAGCCAGAACAGGGTTGGGGCCACAGATACGCAGTATTTT. It encodes CASSQNRVGATDTQYF.

This chain uses TRBV14 with TRBJ1-2; D is unclear. This CDR3 has 18 amino acids. Germline V gene data show CDR1 as SGHDN and CDR2 as FVKESK. V lost 0 bases and J 4 bases, leaving 21 bases between the germline ends. The CDR3 bases are TGTGCCAGCAGCCAAGATGCCAGGAGTTCGGTCTTGAGCTATGGCTACACCTTC. It codes for CASSQDARSSVLSYGYTF.

The chain links TRBV5-1 to TRBJ2-5; D possibly uses TRBD1 or TRBD2 (5 bases each). The V end was cut by 1 base, the J end by 2 bases, with 12 bases between. Per germline, CDR1 SGHRS and CDR2 YFSETQ. The CDR3 length is 15 residues. The CDR3 region is CASSLLGTWQETQYF. The CDR3 nucleotides are TGCGCCAGCAGCTTGCTGGGGACGTGGCAAGAGACCCAGTACTTC.

This clonotype has more than one count but fewer than ten. J is TRBJ2-1 and V is TRBV5-1; perhaps TRBD2 as D (6 bases). This CDR3 has 13 residues. Germline V gene data show CDR1 as SGHRS and CDR2 as YFSETQ. The V end lost 3 bases, the J end lost 10 bases, and 14 bases lay between the germline ends. In nucleotides, the CDR3 is TGCGCCAGCAGCTGGGACTTGGGTCAGGAGCAGTTCTTC. Its translation is CASSWDLGQEQFF.

Only a few counts were recorded for this clonotype. The rearrangement joins TRBV5-1 to TRBJ2-4; D remains ambiguous. CDR1 and CDR2 from the germline V gene are SGHRS and YFSETQ. This CDR3 contains 16 residues. V lost 3 bases, J lost 0 bases, and 13 bases lay in between. CDR3 amino acids: CASSSTGSGAKNIQYF. Written as DNA, the CDR3 is TGCGCCAGCAGCTCAACTGGCTCGGGAGCCAAAAACATTCAGTACTTC.

This clonotype has at least ten counts. The chain has TRBV4-2 and TRBJ2-1; D may match TRBD1 or TRBD2 (7 bases each). Germline CDR1 and CDR2: LGHNA and YNFKEQ. This CDR3 contains 16 residues. Trimming shortened V by 1 base and J by 6 bases, and 16 bases separated the two germline ends. The CDR3, as DNA: TGTGCCAGCAGCCAAGTCGCAGGGGGGGGACCCAATGAGCAGTTCTTC. Its translation is CASSQVAGGGPNEQFF.

The rearrangement uses TRBV3-1 and TRBJ2-2; 7 bases map to TRBD1. The CDR3 spans 14 residues. V lost 4 bases, J lost 4 bases, and 3 bases stayed unmatched. Germline V gene sequence: CDR1 LGHDT, CDR2 YNNKEL (reference sequence). CDR3 loop: CASSLPGGTGELFF. The CDR3 DNA is TGTGCCAGCAGCCTTCCAGGGGGCACCGGGGAGCTGTTTTTT.

This clonotype has a count of ten or more. The J gene is TRBJ2-1, the V gene TRBV5-1; the match to TRBD1 covers 11 bases. The CDR3 runs 16 residues. The germline V gene encodes CDR1 SGHRS and CDR2 YFSETQ. Losses at the gene ends were 2 bases for V and 9 bases for J; bases not matched to a gene: 10. CDR3 sequence (DNA): TGCGCCAGCAGCTTTCACCGGGACAGGGGGTCAAGTGAGCAGTTCTTC. This gives the protein CASSFHRDRGSSEQFF.

The CDR3 loop is CSVGRDRSYNEQFF. CDR3 nucleotides: TGCAGCGTTGGTCGAGACCGCTCCTACAATGAGCAGTTCTTC. This chain connects TRBV29-1 to TRBJ2-1, with D uncertain. Trimming removed 4 bases from V and 0 bases from J, with 10 bases in between. Germline V gives CDR1 SQVTM, CDR2 ANQGSEA. This CDR3 spans 14 amino acids.

This clonotype was seen a handful of times. CDR3 nucleotide sequence: TGCAGTGCTAGAGGGCAGATTGGGACCGGGGAGCTGTTTTTT. Protein sequence: CSARGQIGTGELFF. The chain recombines TRBV20-1 with TRBJ2-2; no reliable D call. The CDR3 consists of 14 residues. Germline values: CDR1 DFQATT, CDR2 SNEGSKA (reference sequence). V was shortened by 1 base and J by 5 bases, with 11 bases between the two germline ends.